The 11 T cell receptor beta chains presented below share a single source sample, sequenced in a study of T cell responses to AZD1222 COVID-19 vaccine. Repertoires were generated with immunoSEQ multiplex PCR, while TCRdb's copy carries only in-frame clones and drops some. This repertoire shows 96,000 or so clones, 85% to 90% found once; its top ten account for about 26%. The sequencing used peripheral blood, collected on day 0 of AZD1222 vaccination. The receptors shown here come from an adult in good health.

The chain joins TRBV15 to TRBJ2-3, with D perhaps TRBD1 (5 bases). Looked up from germline, CDR1 is LNHNV and CDR2 is YYDKDF (reference sequence). There are 14 residues in the CDR3. V lost 3 bases to trimming and J lost 2 bases, with 9 bases between them. The CDR3 sequence: CATSRDTHTDTQYF. CDR3 DNA: TGTGCCACCAGCAGGGACACCCACACAGATACGCAGTATTTT.

The rearrangement links TRBV4-3 to TRBJ1-5; D is perhaps TRBD1 (6 bases). The CDR3 has 15 residues. Germline V gene data show CDR1 as LGHNA and CDR2 as YSLEER. The V end was cut by 0 bases, the J end by 6 bases, with 12 bases between. This CDR3 is CASSQDRGAGQPQHF. In DNA form, the CDR3 reads TGCGCCAGCAGCCAAGATCGGGGGGCGGGTCAGCCCCAGCATTTT.

This sequence joins TRBV15 and TRBJ2-7; 12 nucleotides match TRBD2. The germline CDR1 and CDR2 sequences are LNHNV and YYDKDF (reference sequence). This CDR3 is 16 amino acids long. The V segment lost 4 bases and the J segment 1 base; nucleotides outside the gene matches: 5. For the CDR3, the DNA is TGTGCCACCAGCAAAGAGACTAGCGGGGGATCCTACGAGCAGTACTTC. Amino acids: CATSKETSGGSYEQYF. Drawing the rest from reference TRBV15 and TRBJ2-7, the complete variable domain is DAMVIQNPRYQVTQFGKPVTLSCSQTLNHNVMYWYQQKSSQAPKLLFHYYDKDFNNEADTPDNFQSRRPNTSFCFLDIRSPGLGDTAMYLCATSKETSGGSYEQYFGPGTRLTVT.

The chain's CDR3 is CASSPTPSAGLSNQPQHF. CDR3 DNA sequence: TGCGCCAGCAGTCCAACCCCTTCGGCAGGGCTTAGCAATCAGCCCCAGCATTTT. V is TRBV23-1 and J is TRBJ1-5, with a weak D call TRBD1 (5 bases). TRBV23-1 is annotated as an ORF whose role is uncertain. With 4 bases removed from V and 0 bases from J, the gap between germline ends came to 19 bases. The CDR3 covers 18 residues.

The V and J genes are TRBV9 and TRBJ2-1; 13 bases line up with TRBD2. The CDR3 contains 15 residues. CDR1 SGDLS and CDR2 YYNGEE come from the germline V gene. With 3 bases clipped from V and 5 bases from J, the junction kept 2 bases outside the gene matches. This chain's CDR3 is CASSGGLAGNNEQFF. DNA of the CDR3: TGTGCCAGCAGCGGGGGACTAGCGGGGAACAATGAGCAGTTCTTC.

The chain links TRBV28 to TRBJ2-1; D could derive from TRBD1 or TRBD2 (5 bases each). V was cut by 5 bases and J by 3 bases, with 8 bases left in between. The CDR3 consists of 13 residues. CDR1 and CDR2 (germline): MDHEN, SYDVKM. This chain's CDR3 is CASSPGRYNEQFF. CDR3 in DNA: TGTGCCAGCAGTCCGGGACGCTACAATGAGCAGTTCTTC.

The chain employs TRBV7-3 and TRBJ1-3; possible D gene TRBD1, 5 bases. The germline V gene has CDR1 SGHTA and CDR2 FQGTGA. This CDR3 is 15 amino acids long. V lost 2 bases, J lost 2 bases, and 10 bases lay in between. The CDR3 DNA reads TGTGCCAGCAGCTTAGAGGGGTCGACTGGAAACACCATATATTTT. It translates to CASSLEGSTGNTIYF.

This clone was observed a single time. V usage is TRBV28 and J usage is TRBJ2-5, with D possibly TRBD2 on 6 matching bases. The CDR3 consists of 14 residues. Between the trimmed V and J ends, which lost 6 bases and 4 bases, there was a span of 15 bases. Germline CDR1 reads MDHEN; CDR2 reads SYDVKM. CDR3 loop: CASRGIRDSETQYF. In DNA form, the CDR3 reads TGTGCCAGCAGGGGAATCCGGGACTCAGAGACCCAGTACTTC.

The chain uses TRBV18 and TRBJ2-2; D may match TRBD1 or TRBD2 (5 bases each). Germline V CDR1 and CDR2: KGHSH, LQKENI. The CDR3 sequence is 14 residues long. The V end lost 3 bases, the J end lost 5 bases, and 10 bases lay between the germline ends. The DNA of the CDR3 is TGTGCCAGCTCACCGGGGGTAGCGACCGGGGAGCTGTTTTTT. This codes for CASSPGVATGELFF.

V and J are TRBV19 and TRBJ1-4; 7 positions agree with TRBD1. The germline V gene has CDR1 LNHDA and CDR2 SQIVND (reference sequence). J lost 10 bases, V lost 5 bases, and 4 bases had no gene match. This CDR3 is built from 12 residues. CDR3: CASSRDRAKLFF. In DNA, the CDR3 is TGTGCCAGTAGTCGGGACAGAGCAAAACTGTTTTTT.

The V and J genes are TRBV18 and TRBJ2-7; D gene unclear. V lost 0 bases and J lost 1, with 4 bases in between. The CDR3 contains 13 residues. The germline CDR1 and CDR2 sequences are KGHSH and LQKENI. The DNA for the CDR3 is TGTGCCAGCTCACCACCGGTATCCTACGAGCAGTACTTC. This translates into CASSPPVSYEQYF.